This record concerns one T cell receptor (beta chain) sequence. The target antigen is unknown. A second PCR, run for roughly 7 to 11 cycles, used a sample-barcoded 5' primer plus a J-beta primer mix. TCRdb reprocessed the 5' RACE reads via MiXCR and lists one record per CDR3 protein. The repertoire includes about 720,000 distinct CDR3 sequences, about 25% of them detected once, and under 4.5% sits in the top ten. These data originate in a study of blood T cells in healthy people across ages. Findings and caveats of the study: Higher diversity and more naive CD4+ cells were features of long-lived donors, compared to aged donors.

Looked up from germline, CDR1 is SQVTM and CDR2 is ANQGSEA. The V gene lost 6 bases and the J gene lost 2 bases, with 12 bases spanning the gap. The CDR3 consists of 13 residues. This sample also appeared in a second study, on T cells of mothers and their children. That source notes: Three mothers and their six children, all healthy Caucasians, donated. Every microgram of extracted RNA entered cDNA synthesis, around 1.5 ug per 15 ul.

The clonotype was recovered from a boy between 5 and 17 years old in good health. The chain combines TRBV29-1 with TRBJ2-3; D may be TRBD1 (5 bases). The sample consisted of blood. The CDR3 is CSVKGLYTDTQYF. CDR3 sequence (DNA): TGCAGCGTGAAGGGGCTATACACAGATACGCAGTATTTT.